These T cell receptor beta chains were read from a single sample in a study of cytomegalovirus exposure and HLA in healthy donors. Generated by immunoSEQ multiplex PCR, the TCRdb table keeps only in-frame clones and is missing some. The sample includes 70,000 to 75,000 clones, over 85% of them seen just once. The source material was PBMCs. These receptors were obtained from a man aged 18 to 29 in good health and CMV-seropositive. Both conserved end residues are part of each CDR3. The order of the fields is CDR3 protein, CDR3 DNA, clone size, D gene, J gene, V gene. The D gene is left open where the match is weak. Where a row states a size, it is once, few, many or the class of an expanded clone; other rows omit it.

CASGPKAGGQEQFF,TGTGCCAGCGGACCTAAAGCGGGGGGGCAAGAGCAGTTCTTC,NA,TRBD2,TRBJ2-1,TRBV7-8
CSVASLRDGYTF,TGCAGCGTTGCCTCGTTGCGTGATGGCTACACCTTC,many,NA,TRBJ1-2,TRBV29-1
CASRQGQGTDTQYF,TGTGCCAGCAGACAGGGACAGGGTACAGATACGCAGTATTTT,NA,TRBD1,TRBJ2-3,TRBV5-4
CASSQDWRTGAPADTEAFF,TGCGCCAGCAGCCAAGATTGGAGGACAGGGGCGCCGGCGGACACTGAAGCTTTCTTT,once,TRBD1,TRBJ1-1,TRBV4-1
CASSTDGITAPDTQYF,TGTGCCAGTAGTACAGACGGGATAACGGCCCCAGATACGCAGTATTTT,NA,NA,TRBJ2-3,TRBV19
CRATGSYGYTF,TGCAGAGCGACAGGGTCCTATGGCTACACCTTC,NA,TRBD1,TRBJ1-2,TRBV20-1
CASLRDRGGNTIYF,TGTGCCAGCCTCCGGGACAGGGGTGGAAACACCATATATTTT,NA,TRBD1,TRBJ1-3,TRBV6-6
CAWRRDSGIVALHF,TGTGCCTGGAGGCGGGACAGTGGAATTGTGGCCCTCCACTTT,NA,TRBD1,TRBJ1-6,TRBV30
CASRRTGGNYGYTF,TGTGCCAGCAGGCGGACAGGGGGAAACTATGGCTACACCTTC,NA,TRBD1,TRBJ1-2,TRBV2
CASSETGQGSNYGYTF,TGTGCCAGCAGTGAAACAGGACAGGGAAGTAACTATGGCTACACCTTC,few,TRBD1,TRBJ1-2,TRBV25-1
CASSFPLATHEQYF,TGTGCCAGCAGCTTTCCACTAGCAACCCACGAGCAGTACTTC,NA,NA,TRBJ2-7,TRBV5-6
CASSRTGGSGGYTF,TGTGCCAGCAGTCGTACAGGGGGCTCTGGTGGCTACACCTTC,NA,TRBD1,TRBJ1-2,TRBV27
CASSVENGRKETQYF,TGTGCCAGCAGCGTAGAAAACGGGAGGAAAGAGACCCAGTACTTC,NA,TRBD2,TRBJ2-5,TRBV9
CASSGGQTNTEAFF,TGTGCCAGCAGCGGGGGACAGACGAACACTGAAGCTTTCTTT,NA,TRBD1,TRBJ1-1,TRBV6-1
CASRNSRLGDNQPQHF,TGTGCCAGCAGGAACTCTAGGTTAGGGGACAATCAGCCCCAGCATTTT,NA,NA,TRBJ1-5,TRBV28
CSGGDYAYEQYF,TGCAGCGGCGGGGATTACGCCTACGAGCAGTACTTC,NA,NA,TRBJ2-7,TRBV29-1
CASSPMAGGSSYNEQFF,TGCGCCAGCAGCCCCATGGCGGGGGGGAGCTCCTACAATGAGCAGTTCTTC,NA,TRBD2,TRBJ2-1,TRBV4-1
CASSTLRQRETQYF,TGTGCCAGTAGTACCCTGAGACAGAGGGAGACCCAGTACTTC,NA,NA,TRBJ2-5,TRBV19
CASSLGGGETQYF,TGTGCCAGCAGCTTAGGAGGGGGTGAGACCCAGTACTTC,once,NA,TRBJ2-5,TRBV7-8
CASSAWNQPQHF,TGTGCCAGTAGCGCGTGGAATCAGCCCCAGCATTTT,once,NA,TRBJ1-5,TRBV19
CASSLEGQGSQPQHF,TGCGCCAGCAGCTTGGAGGGACAGGGAAGTCAGCCCCAGCATTTT,NA,TRBD1,TRBJ1-5,TRBV5-1
CASSVSESTGELFF,TGTGCCAGCAGCGTAAGCGAGAGCACCGGGGAGCTGTTTTTT,NA,NA,TRBJ2-2,TRBV9
CATAGTGAYEQYF,TGTGCCACCGCAGGGACAGGGGCCTACGAGCAGTACTTC,once,TRBD1,TRBJ2-7,TRBV27
CASSLQAQETQYF,TGTGCCAGCAGCCTACAGGCCCAAGAGACCCAGTACTTC,NA,NA,TRBJ2-5,TRBV7-7
CASSPGPLGGTQYF,TGTGCCAGCAGCCCGGGACCTCTAGGGGGGACCCAGTACTTC,few,NA,TRBJ2-5,TRBV7-8
CASTGGDTGELFF,TGTGCCAGCACCGGGGGGGACACCGGGGAGCTGTTTTTT,few,TRBD2,TRBJ2-2,TRBV2
CASSSLGGYEKLFF,TGTGCCAGCAGTTCCCTGGGGGGTTATGAAAAACTGTTTTTT,NA,NA,TRBJ1-4,TRBV28
CSVERGGDTQYF,TGCAGCGTTGAGCGGGGAGGAGATACGCAGTATTTT,once,NA,TRBJ2-3,TRBV29-1
CASSLTRTGQGGELFF,TGCGCCAGCAGCTTGACTCGGACAGGGCAGGGCGGGGAGCTGTTTTTT,NA,TRBD1,TRBJ2-2,TRBV5-1
CASSPSGGSTDTQYF,TGTGCCAGCTCACCATCAGGGGGGAGTACAGATACGCAGTATTTT,NA,NA,TRBJ2-3,TRBV18